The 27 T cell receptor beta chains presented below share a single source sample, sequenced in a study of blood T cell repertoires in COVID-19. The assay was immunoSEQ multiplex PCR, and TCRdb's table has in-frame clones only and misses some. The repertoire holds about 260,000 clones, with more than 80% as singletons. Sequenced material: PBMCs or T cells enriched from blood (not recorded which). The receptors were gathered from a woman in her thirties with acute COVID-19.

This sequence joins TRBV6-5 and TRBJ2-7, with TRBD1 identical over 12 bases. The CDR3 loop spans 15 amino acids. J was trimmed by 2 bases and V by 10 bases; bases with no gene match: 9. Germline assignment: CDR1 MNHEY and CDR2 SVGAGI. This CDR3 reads CATQRGDRGPYEQYF. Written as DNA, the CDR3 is TGTGCCACCCAAAGGGGGGACAGGGGGCCCTACGAGCAGTACTTC.

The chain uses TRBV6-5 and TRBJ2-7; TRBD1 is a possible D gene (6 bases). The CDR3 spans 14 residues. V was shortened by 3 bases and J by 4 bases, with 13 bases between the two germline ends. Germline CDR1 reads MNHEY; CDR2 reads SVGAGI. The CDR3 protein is CASSYSSGEYEQYF. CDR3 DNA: TGTGCCAGCAGTTATTCTTCAGGGGAATACGAGCAGTACTTC.

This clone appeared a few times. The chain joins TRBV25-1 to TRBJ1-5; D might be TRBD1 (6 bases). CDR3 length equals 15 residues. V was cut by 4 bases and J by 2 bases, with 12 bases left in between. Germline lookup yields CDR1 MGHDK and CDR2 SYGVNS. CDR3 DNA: TGTGCCAGCAGTGGCTTGGCAGGGGGCAATCAGCCCCAGCATTTT. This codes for CASSGLAGGNQPQHF.

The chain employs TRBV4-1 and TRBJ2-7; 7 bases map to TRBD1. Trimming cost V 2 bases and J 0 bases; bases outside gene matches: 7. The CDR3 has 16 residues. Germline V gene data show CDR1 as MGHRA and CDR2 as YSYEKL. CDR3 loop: CASSQKTGTDSYEQYF. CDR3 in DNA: TGCGCCAGCAGCCAAAAAACCGGGACAGACTCCTACGAGCAGTACTTC.

CDR3 nucleotides: TGTGCCAGTAGTATATTACAGGGGAACGAAAAACTGTTTTTT. As protein: CASSILQGNEKLFF. The chain employs TRBV19 and TRBJ1-4; 7 nucleotides agree with TRBD1. From germline, CDR1 is LNHDA and CDR2 SQIVND (reference sequence). This CDR3 has 14 amino acids. The ends lost 2 bases at V and 8 bases at J; junction bases unmatched: 5.

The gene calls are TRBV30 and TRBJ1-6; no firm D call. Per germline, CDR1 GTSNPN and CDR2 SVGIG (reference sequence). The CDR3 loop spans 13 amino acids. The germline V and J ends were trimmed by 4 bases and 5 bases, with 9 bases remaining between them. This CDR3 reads CAWTGSDNSPLHF. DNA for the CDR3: TGTGCCTGGACCGGGTCAGATAATTCACCCCTCCACTTT.

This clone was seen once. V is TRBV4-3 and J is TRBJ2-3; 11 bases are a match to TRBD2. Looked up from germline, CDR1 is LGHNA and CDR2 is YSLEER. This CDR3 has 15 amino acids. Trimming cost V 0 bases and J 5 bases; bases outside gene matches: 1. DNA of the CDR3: TGCGCCAGCAGCCAAGAGGGGACTAGCGGAGATACGCAGTATTTT. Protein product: CASSQEGTSGDTQYF.

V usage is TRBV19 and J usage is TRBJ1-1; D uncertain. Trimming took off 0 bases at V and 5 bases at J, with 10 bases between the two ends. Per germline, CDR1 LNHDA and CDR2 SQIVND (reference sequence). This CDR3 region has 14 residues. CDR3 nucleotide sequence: TGTGCCAGTAGTATAGAAGGCAGGTCGACTGAAGCTTTCTTT. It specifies CASSIEGRSTEAFF.

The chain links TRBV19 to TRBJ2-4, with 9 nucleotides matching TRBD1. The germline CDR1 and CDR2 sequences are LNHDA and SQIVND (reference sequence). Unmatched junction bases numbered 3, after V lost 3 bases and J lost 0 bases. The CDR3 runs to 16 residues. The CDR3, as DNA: TGTGCCAGTAGTATGAGGGGACAGGGAGCCAAAAACATTCAGTACTTC. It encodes CASSMRGQGAKNIQYF.

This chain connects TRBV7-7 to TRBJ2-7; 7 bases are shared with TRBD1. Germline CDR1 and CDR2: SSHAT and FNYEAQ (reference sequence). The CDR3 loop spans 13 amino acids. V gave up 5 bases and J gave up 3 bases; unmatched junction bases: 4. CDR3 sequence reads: CASSRDRGYEQYF. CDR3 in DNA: TGTGCCAGCAGCCGGGACAGAGGCTACGAGCAGTACTTC.

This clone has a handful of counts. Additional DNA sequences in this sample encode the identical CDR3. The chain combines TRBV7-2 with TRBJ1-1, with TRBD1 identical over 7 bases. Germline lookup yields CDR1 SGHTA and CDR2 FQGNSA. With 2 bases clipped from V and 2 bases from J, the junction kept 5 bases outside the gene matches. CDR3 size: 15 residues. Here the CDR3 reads CASSLRGQVNTEAFF. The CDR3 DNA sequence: TGTGCCAGCAGCTTAAGGGGGCAAGTTAACACTGAAGCTTTCTTT.

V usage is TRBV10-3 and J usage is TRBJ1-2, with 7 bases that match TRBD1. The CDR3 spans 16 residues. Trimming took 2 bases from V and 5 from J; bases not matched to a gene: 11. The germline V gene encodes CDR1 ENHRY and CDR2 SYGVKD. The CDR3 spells CAISEPGTGQTYGYTF. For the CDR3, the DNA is TGTGCCATCAGTGAGCCTGGTACGGGACAGACTTATGGCTACACCTTC.

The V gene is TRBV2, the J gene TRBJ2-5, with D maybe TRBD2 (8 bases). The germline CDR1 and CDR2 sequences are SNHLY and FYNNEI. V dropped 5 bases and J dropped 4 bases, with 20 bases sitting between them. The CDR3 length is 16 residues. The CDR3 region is CASSTGEAGVRETQYF. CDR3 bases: TGTGCCAGCAGTACAGGGGAAGCGGGAGTCCGAGAGACCCAGTACTTC. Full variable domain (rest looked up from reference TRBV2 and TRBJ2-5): EPEVTQTPSHQVTQMGQEVILRCVPISNHLYFYWYRQILGQKVEFLVSFYNNEISEKSEIFDDQFSVERPDGSNFTLKIRSTKLEDSAMYFCASSTGEAGVRETQYFGPGTRLLVL.

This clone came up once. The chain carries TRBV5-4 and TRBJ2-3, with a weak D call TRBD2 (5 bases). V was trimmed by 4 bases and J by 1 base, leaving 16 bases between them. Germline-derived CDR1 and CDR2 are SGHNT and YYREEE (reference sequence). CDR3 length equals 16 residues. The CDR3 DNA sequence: TGTGCCAGCAGCCCCCGACGCGGTAGCGGCACAGATACGCAGTATTTT. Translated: CASSPRRGSGTDTQYF.

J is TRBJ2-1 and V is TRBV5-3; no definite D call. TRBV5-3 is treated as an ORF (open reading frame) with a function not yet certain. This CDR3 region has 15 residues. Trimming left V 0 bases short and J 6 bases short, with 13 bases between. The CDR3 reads CARSLASGQANEQFF. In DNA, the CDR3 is TGTGCCAGAAGCTTGGCATCAGGCCAGGCCAATGAGCAGTTCTTC.

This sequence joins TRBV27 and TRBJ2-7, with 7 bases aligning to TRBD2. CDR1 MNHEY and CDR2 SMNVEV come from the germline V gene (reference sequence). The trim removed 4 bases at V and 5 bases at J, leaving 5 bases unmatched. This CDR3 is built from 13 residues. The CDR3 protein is CASSYGRTNEQYF. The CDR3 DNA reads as TGTGCCAGCAGTTACGGGAGGACTAACGAGCAGTACTTC.

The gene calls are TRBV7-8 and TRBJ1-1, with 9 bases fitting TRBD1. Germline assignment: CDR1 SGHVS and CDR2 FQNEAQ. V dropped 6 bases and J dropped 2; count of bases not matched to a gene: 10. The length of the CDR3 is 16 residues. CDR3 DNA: TGTGCCAGCAGACGGCCGGGACAGGGCTCTAACACTGAAGCTTTCTTT. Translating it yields CASRRPGQGSNTEAFF.

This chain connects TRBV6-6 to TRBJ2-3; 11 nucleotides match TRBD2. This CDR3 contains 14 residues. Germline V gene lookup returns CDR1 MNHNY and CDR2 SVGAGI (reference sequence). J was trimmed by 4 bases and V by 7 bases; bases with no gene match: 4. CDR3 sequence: CASTLAGGSDTQYF. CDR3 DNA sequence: TGTGCCAGCACTTTAGCGGGAGGGTCAGATACGCAGTATTTT.

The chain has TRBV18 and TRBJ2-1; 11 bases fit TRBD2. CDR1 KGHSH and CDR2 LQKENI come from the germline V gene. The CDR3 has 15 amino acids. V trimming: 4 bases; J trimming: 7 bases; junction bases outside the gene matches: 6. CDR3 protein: CASSLVAGGPNEQFF. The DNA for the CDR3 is TGTGCCAGCTCACTTGTAGCGGGAGGGCCAAATGAGCAGTTCTTC.

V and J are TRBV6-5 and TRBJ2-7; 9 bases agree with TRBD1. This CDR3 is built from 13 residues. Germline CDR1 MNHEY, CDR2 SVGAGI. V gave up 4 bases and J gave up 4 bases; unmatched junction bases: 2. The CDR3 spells CASSFDRGYEQYF. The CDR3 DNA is TGTGCCAGCAGTTTCGACAGGGGGTACGAGCAGTACTTC.

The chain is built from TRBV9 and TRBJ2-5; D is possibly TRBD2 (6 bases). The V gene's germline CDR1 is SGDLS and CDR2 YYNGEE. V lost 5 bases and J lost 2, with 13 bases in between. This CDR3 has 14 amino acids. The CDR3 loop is CASSSWGDQETQYF. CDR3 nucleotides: TGTGCCAGCAGTTCGTGGGGGGATCAAGAGACCCAGTACTTC.

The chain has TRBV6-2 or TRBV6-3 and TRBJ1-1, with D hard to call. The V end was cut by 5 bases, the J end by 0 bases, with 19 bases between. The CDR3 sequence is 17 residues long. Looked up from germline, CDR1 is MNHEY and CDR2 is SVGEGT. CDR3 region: CASSTGSRVGLNTEAFF. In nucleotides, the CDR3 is TGTGCCAGCAGTACGGGTTCGCGGGTAGGTCTGAACACTGAAGCTTTCTTT.

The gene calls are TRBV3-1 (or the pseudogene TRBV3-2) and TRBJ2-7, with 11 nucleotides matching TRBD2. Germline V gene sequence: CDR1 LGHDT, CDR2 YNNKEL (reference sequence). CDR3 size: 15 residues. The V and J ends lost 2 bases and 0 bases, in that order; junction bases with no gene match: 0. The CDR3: CASSQTSGSSYEQYF. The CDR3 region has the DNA TGTGCCAGCAGCCAAACTAGCGGGAGCTCCTACGAGCAGTACTTC.

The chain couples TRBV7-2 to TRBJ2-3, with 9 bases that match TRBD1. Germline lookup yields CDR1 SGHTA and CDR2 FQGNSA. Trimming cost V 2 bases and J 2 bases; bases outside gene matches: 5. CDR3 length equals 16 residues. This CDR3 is CASSLTGGGNTDTQYF. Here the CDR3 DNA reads TGTGCCAGCAGCTTAACAGGGGGCGGGAACACAGATACGCAGTATTTT.

CDR3 sequence: CATTQPGETQYF. The CDR3 region has the DNA TGTGCCACCACCCAGCCGGGAGAGACCCAGTACTTC. The chain recombines TRBV15 with TRBJ2-5, with D uncertain. This CDR3 has 12 residues. Trimming removed 7 bases at V and 4 bases at J, with 10 bases between. Germline V gene lookup returns CDR1 LNHNV and CDR2 YYDKDF (reference sequence).

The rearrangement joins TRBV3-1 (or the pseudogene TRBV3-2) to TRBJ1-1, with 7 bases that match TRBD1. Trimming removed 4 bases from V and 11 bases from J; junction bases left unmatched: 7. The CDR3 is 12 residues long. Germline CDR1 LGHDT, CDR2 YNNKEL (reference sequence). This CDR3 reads CASSLTGDEAFF. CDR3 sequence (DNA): TGTGCCAGCAGCCTCACAGGGGATGAGGCTTTCTTT.

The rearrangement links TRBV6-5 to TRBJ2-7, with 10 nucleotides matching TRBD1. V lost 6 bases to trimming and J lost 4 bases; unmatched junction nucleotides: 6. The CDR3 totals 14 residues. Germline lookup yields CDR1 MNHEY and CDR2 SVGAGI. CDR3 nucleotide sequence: TGTGCCAGCAGCGGGGGACAGGGGAATTACGAGCAGTACTTC. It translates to CASSGGQGNYEQYF.